The sequence of this T cell receptor beta chain was determined in a study of blood T cells in healthy people across ages. Overall study: The template switching approach captured approximately one barcoded beta molecule for every two T cells.

Using a J-beta primer mix together with a sample-barcoded 5' primer, a second PCR was run for roughly 6 to 12 cycles. TCRdb recomputed calls from the 5' RACE reads with MiXCR, one row per CDR3 protein. The sample records around 1,800,000 distinct CDR3 sequences, about two fifths being singletons. There are 16 residues in the CDR3. Trimming cost V 0 bases and J 4 bases, with 15 bases left between them. Germline lookup yields CDR1 SEHNR and CDR2 FQNEAQ (reference sequence). This clonotype was found a few times. Its antigen is not known. Overall study results and limits: The unsorted PBMCs prevented any conclusive comparison of naive versus antigen-experienced cells. Per-million-T-cell TCR beta diversity fell roughly linearly with age.

The study recruited healthy Caucasian donors from Russia who were aged about 6 to 100. The sample was blood. This sequence originates from a human donor in good health. The gene calls are TRBV7-9 and TRBJ1-2; possible D gene TRBD1, 5 bases. The CDR3 DNA reads as TGTGCCAGCAGCTTAGCGATGGGGGAGGCGCCCTATGGCTACACCTTC. Its translation: CASSLAMGEAPYGYTF.